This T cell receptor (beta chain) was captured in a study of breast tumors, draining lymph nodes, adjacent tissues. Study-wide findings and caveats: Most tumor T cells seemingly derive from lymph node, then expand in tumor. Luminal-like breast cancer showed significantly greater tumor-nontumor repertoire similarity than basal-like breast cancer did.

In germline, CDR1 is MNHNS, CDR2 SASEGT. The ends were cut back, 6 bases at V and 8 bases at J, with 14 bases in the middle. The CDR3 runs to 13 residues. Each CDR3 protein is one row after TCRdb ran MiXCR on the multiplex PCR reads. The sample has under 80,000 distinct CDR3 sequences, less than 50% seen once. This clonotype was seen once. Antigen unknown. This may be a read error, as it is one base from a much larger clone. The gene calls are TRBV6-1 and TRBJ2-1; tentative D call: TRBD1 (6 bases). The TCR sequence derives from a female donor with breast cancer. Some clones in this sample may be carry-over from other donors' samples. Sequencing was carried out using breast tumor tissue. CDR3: CASRGTEGDEQFF. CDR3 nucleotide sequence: TGTGCCAGCAGGGGTACAGAGGGGGATGAGCAGTTCTTC.